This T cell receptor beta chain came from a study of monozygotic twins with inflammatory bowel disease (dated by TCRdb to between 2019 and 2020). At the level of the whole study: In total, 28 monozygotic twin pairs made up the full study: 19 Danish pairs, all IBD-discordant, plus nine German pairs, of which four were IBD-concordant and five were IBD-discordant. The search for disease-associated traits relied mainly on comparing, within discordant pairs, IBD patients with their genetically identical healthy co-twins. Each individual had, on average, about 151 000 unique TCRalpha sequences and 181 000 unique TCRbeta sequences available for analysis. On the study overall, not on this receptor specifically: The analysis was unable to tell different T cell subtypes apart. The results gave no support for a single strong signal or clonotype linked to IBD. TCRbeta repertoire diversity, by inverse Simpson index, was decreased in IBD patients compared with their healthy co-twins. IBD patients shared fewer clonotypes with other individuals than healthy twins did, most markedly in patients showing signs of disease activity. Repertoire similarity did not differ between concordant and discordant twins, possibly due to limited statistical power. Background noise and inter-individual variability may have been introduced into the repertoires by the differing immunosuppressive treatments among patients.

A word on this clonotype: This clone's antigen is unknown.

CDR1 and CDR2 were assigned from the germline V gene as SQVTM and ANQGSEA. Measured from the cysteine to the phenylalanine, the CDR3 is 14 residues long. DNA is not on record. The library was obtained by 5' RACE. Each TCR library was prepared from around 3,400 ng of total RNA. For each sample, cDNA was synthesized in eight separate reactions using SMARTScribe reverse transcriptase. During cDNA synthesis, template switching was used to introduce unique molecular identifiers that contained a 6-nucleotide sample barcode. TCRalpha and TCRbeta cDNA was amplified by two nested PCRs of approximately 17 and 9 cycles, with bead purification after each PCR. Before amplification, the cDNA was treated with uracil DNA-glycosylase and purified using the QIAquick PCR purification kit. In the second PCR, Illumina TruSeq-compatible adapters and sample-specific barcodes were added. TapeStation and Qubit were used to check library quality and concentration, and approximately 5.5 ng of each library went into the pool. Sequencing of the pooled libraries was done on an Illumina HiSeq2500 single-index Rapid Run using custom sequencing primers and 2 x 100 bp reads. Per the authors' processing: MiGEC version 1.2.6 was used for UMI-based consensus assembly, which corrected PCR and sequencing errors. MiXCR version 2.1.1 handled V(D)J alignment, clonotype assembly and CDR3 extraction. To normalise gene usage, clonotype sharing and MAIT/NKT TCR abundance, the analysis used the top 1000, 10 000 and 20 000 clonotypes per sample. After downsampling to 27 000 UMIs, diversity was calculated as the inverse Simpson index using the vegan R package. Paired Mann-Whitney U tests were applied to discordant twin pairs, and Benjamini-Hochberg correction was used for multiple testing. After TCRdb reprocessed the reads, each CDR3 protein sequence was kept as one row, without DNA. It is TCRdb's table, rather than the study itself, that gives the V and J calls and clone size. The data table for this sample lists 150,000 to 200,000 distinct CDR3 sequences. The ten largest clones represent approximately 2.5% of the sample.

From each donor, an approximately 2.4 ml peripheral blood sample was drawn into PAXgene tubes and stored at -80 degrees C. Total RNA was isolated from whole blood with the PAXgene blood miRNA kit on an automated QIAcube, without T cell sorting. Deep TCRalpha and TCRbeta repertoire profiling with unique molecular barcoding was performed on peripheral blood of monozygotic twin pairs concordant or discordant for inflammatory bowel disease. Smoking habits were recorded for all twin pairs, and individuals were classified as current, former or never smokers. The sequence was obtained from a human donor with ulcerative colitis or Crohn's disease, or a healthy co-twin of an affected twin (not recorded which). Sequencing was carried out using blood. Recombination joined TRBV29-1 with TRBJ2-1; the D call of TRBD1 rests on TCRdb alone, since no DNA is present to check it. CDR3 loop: CSVRDRVTYNEQFF.